The 19 T cell receptor beta chains in this list originate from one sample, sequenced in a study of T-cell reconstitution after alpha-beta-depleted transplantation in children. TCRbeta library preparation incorporated unique molecular identifiers. In TCRdb, the PCR reads were re-called with MiXCR into one record per CDR3 protein. The data contain 750,000 to 950,000 distinct CDR3 sequences, around 15% of them singletons. This specimen was PBMCs, mostly from graft donor cells, taken 360 days after TCRalphabeta/CD19-depleted stem cell transplant. These receptors came from a male patient under 18 who had a stem cell transplant for acute lymphoblastic leukemia, so the T cells may come from the graft donor.

This clonotype has just a few counts. The chain couples TRBV7-9 to TRBJ2-3; D is uncertain. This CDR3 has 16 amino acids. Trimming took off 3 bases at V and 0 bases at J, with 13 bases between the two ends. Germline-derived CDR1 and CDR2 are SEHNR and FQNEAQ (reference sequence). This CDR3 is CASSFPPSTSTDTQYF. In DNA, the CDR3 is TGTGCCAGCAGCTTCCCTCCATCTACTAGCACAGATACGCAGTATTTT.

The chain links TRBV5-1 to TRBJ1-2, with D hard to call. V shed 5 bases and J shed 0 bases, with 8 bases lying between them. Per the germline V gene, CDR1 is SGHRS and CDR2 is YFSETQ. This CDR3 is built from 13 residues. CDR3 region: CASREGANYGYTF. DNA of the CDR3: TGCGCCAGCAGAGAAGGCGCTAACTATGGCTACACCTTC.

This clonotype has more than one count but fewer than ten. J is TRBJ1-6 and V is TRBV5-1; 7 nucleotides match TRBD1. Trimming took 4 bases from V and 0 from J; bases not matched to a gene: 7. CDR3 length: 17 amino acids. Germline V gives CDR1 SGHRS, CDR2 YFSETQ. The CDR3 nucleotides read TGCGCCAGCAGCAGGGACAGAACCAGCTCCTATAATTCACCCCTCCACTTT. This sequence encodes CASSRDRTSSYNSPLHF. The whole variable domain, filled in from reference TRBV5-1 and TRBJ1-6, reads KAGVTQTPRYLIKTRGQQVTLSCSPISGHRSVSWYQQTPGQGLQFLFEYFSETQRNKGNFPGRFSGRQFSNSRSEMNVSTLELGDSALYLCASSRDRTSSYNSPLHFGNGTRLTVT.

The genes are TRBV6-5 and TRBJ1-1; D not certain. Germline V gene data show CDR1 as MNHEY and CDR2 as SVGAGI. Trimming removed 0 bases from V and 5 bases from J, with 13 bases in between. There are 15 residues in the CDR3. CDR3 residues: CASSYSQAARTEAFF. The CDR3 nucleotides read TGTGCCAGCAGTTACTCTCAGGCAGCAAGAACTGAAGCTTTCTTT.

This clonotype was counted ten times or more. V gene TRBV10-3 combines with J gene TRBJ2-3, with TRBD1 as a possible D gene (6 bases). V dropped 6 bases and J dropped 2 bases, with 12 bases sitting between them. The CDR3 is made up of 14 amino acids. Germline lookup yields CDR1 ENHRY and CDR2 SYGVKD. CDR3 protein: CAIRHQGNTDTQYF. CDR3 bases: TGTGCCATCAGACACCAGGGGAACACAGATACGCAGTATTTT.

The table lists this clonotype with a few counts. CDR3 in DNA: TGTGCCACCAGCAGAGGTACAGGGTTGAACACCGGGGAGCTGTTTTTT. Protein product: CATSRGTGLNTGELFF. V and J are TRBV15 and TRBJ2-2; TRBD1 is a possible D gene (6 bases). The CDR3 covers 16 residues. Germline V gene sequence: CDR1 LNHNV, CDR2 YYDKDF (reference sequence). Trimming shortened V by 1 base and J by 1 base, and 10 bases separated the two germline ends.

In its sample, this clonotype was seen many times. The chain links TRBV24-1 to TRBJ2-7; TRBD1 or TRBD2 may be the D gene (7 bases each). CDR1 KGHDR and CDR2 SFDVKD come from the germline V gene. CDR3 length equals 16 residues. V was shortened by 5 bases and J by 2 bases, with 18 bases between the two germline ends. Here the CDR3 reads CATSASGGADPYEQYF. The DNA for the CDR3 is TGTGCCACCAGTGCTTCAGGGGGGGCAGATCCCTACGAGCAGTACTTC.

The genes are TRBV27 and TRBJ2-3, with D possibly being TRBD1 or TRBD2 (5 bases each). This CDR3 has 16 amino acids. The germline gives CDR1 MNHEY, CDR2 SMNVEV (reference sequence). With 3 bases removed from V and 2 bases from J, the gap between germline ends came to 15 bases. CDR3 protein: CASSLGDGRNTDTQYF. CDR3 nucleotide sequence: TGTGCCAGCAGTTTGGGGGACGGACGCAACACAGATACGCAGTATTTT.

This chain connects TRBV12-3 or TRBV12-4 to TRBJ2-5, with TRBD1 as a possible D gene (5 bases). Between the trimmed V and J ends, which lost 5 bases and 5 bases, there was a span of 12 bases. The CDR3 has 13 amino acids. DNA for the CDR3: TGTGCCAGCAGTCCTTCTTCAGGGGAGACCCAGTACTTC. The encoded protein is CASSPSSGETQYF.

A few counts support this clonotype. The chain is built from TRBV5-1 and TRBJ2-1; 7 nucleotides line up with TRBD2. Germline assignment: CDR1 SGHRS and CDR2 YFSETQ. J lost 2 bases, V lost 4 bases, and 9 bases had no gene match. This CDR3 contains 16 residues. The CDR3 region has the DNA TGCGCCAGCAGCGCTCGGGTACGGGGGGCCTACAATGAGCAGTTCTTC. It encodes CASSARVRGAYNEQFF.

This clonotype was counted only a few times. The CDR3: CASSLHGTGSNEQFF. The CDR3 nucleotides read TGCGCCAGCAGCTTGCATGGGACGGGAAGCAATGAGCAGTTCTTC. The chain uses TRBV5-1 and TRBJ2-1, with D possibly called TRBD1 or TRBD2 (5 bases each). This CDR3 region has 15 residues. Germline V gene lookup returns CDR1 SGHRS and CDR2 YFSETQ. V was pared by 1 base and J by 6 bases, with 14 bases between. The full variable domain, with the rest looked up from reference TRBV5-1 and TRBJ2-1, is KAGVTQTPRYLIKTRGQQVTLSCSPISGHRSVSWYQQTPGQGLQFLFEYFSETQRNKGNFPGRFSGRQFSNSRSEMNVSTLELGDSALYLCASSLHGTGSNEQFFGPGTRLTVL.

This rearrangement joins TRBV4-1 to TRBJ2-7; weak D call: TRBD2 (6 bases). This CDR3 comprises 14 residues. Per germline, CDR1 MGHRA and CDR2 YSYEKL. Trimming removed 2 bases from V and 2 bases from J, with 10 bases in between. The CDR3 DNA reads TGCGCCAGCAGCCAACCCGGGGGTGCCTACGAGCAGTACTTC. This codes for CASSQPGGAYEQYF.

This clonotype was seen a few times. The genes are TRBV11-1 and TRBJ2-1; possible D gene TRBD2, 6 bases. There are 17 residues in the CDR3. Germline CDR1 SGHAT, CDR2 FQDESV (reference sequence). V gave up 6 bases and J gave up 2 bases, with 20 bases separating them. In DNA, the CDR3 is TGTGCCAGCAGGCCGACTAGATCGGGGATCGCCTACAATGAGCAGTTCTTC. Translated: CASRPTRSGIAYNEQFF.

This clonotype was picked up a small number of times. The rearrangement uses TRBV6-5 and TRBJ1-1; D possibly corresponds to TRBD1 (5 bases). CDR1 MNHEY and CDR2 SVGAGI come from the germline V gene. The V end lost 0 bases, the J end lost 3 bases, and 11 bases lay between the germline ends. The CDR3 is 15 residues long. The CDR3 coding sequence is TGTGCCAGCAGTTACTCCGGCAGGGACGACACTGAAGCTTTCTTT. Its protein is CASSYSGRDDTEAFF.

This clonotype was detected ten times or more. The chain combines TRBV7-6 with TRBJ2-1; 7 bases match TRBD2. V gave up 3 bases and J gave up 12 bases; unmatched junction bases: 8. The CDR3 has 13 amino acids. Germline V gene sequence: CDR1 SGHVS, CDR2 FNYEAQ. The CDR3 here is CASSFGRGRVQFF. The CDR3 nucleotides are TGTGCCAGCAGCTTTGGTCGGGGGAGGGTGCAGTTCTTC.

This clonotype was seen more than once but under ten times. The chain joins TRBV3-1 to TRBJ1-1; no clear D. Looked up from germline, CDR1 is LGHDT and CDR2 is YNNKEL (reference sequence). Trimming took off 5 bases at V and 6 bases at J, with 13 bases between the two ends. There are 13 residues in the CDR3. Written as DNA, the CDR3 is TGTGCCAGCAGCGGCATTAAACAGCCTGAAGCTTTCTTT. This translates into CASSGIKQPEAFF.

This clonotype was counted a few times. The J gene is TRBJ2-1, the V gene TRBV12-3 or TRBV12-4; 12 bases align to TRBD2. This CDR3 spans 18 amino acids. Trimming took 6 bases from V and 2 from J; bases not matched to a gene: 11. CDR3 amino acids: CASSNLAGGPRAYNEQFF. The CDR3 DNA is TGTGCCAGCAGCAATCTAGCGGGAGGGCCTAGGGCCTACAATGAGCAGTTCTTC.

The sample holds many counts of this clonotype. The CDR3 reads CASSFQGFNEKLFF. The CDR3 DNA reads TGTGCCAGCAGTTTCCAGGGATTCAATGAAAAACTGTTTTTT. V gene TRBV12-3 or TRBV12-4 combines with J gene TRBJ1-4; the D gene is possibly TRBD1 (5 bases). The ends were cut back, 3 bases at V and 5 bases at J, with 10 bases in the middle. This CDR3 spans 14 amino acids.

In its sample, this clonotype was seen a few times. The genes are TRBV10-3 and TRBJ2-7; 11 bases are a match to TRBD2. Germline-derived CDR1 and CDR2 are ENHRY and SYGVKD. Trimming took 4 bases from V and 1 from J; bases not matched to a gene: 6. This CDR3 has 16 amino acids. The CDR3 coding sequence is TGTGCCATCAGTGTTTTGACTAGCGGGGTTTCCTACGAGCAGTACTTC. It yields the protein CAISVLTSGVSYEQYF.